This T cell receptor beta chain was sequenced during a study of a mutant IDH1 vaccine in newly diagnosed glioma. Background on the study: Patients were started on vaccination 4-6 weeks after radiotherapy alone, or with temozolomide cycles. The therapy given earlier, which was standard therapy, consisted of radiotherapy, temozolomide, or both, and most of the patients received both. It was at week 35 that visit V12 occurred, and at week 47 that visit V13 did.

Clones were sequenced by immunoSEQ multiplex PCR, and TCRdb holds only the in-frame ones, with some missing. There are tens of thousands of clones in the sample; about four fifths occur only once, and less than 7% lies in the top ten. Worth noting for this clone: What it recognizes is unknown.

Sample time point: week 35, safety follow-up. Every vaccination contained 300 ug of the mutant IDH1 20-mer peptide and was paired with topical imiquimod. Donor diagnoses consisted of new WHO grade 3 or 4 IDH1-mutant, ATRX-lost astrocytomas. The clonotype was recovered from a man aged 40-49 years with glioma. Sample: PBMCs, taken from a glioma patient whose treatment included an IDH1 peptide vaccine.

This CDR3 is CASSVASKNEQFF. The CDR3 DNA reads TGTGCCAGCAGCGTAGCCTCTAAGAATGAGCAGTTCTTC. V usage is TRBV9 and J usage is TRBJ2-1, with D unclear. CDR1 and CDR2 from the germline V gene are SGDLS and YYNGEE. Trimming stripped 0 bases from V and 7 bases from J, with 8 bases between. The CDR3 runs to 13 residues.